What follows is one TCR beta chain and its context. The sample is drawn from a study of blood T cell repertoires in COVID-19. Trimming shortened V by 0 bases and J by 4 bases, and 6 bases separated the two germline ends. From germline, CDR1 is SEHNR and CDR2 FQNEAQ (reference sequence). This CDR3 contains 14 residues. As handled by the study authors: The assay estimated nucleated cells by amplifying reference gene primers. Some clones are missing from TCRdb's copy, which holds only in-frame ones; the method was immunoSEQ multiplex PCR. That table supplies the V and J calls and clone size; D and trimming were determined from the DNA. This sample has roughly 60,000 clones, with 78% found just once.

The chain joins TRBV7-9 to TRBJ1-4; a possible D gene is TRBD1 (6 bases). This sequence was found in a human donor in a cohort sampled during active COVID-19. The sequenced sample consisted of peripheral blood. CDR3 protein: CASSLADSNEKLFF. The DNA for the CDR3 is TGTGCCAGCAGCTTAGCGGACAGTAATGAAAAACTGTTTTTT. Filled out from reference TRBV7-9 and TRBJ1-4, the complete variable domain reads DTGVSQNPRHKITKRGQNVTFRCDPISEHNRLYWYRQTLGQGPEFLTYFQNEAQLEKSRLLSDRFSAERPKGSFSTLEIQRTEQGDSAMYLCASSLADSNEKLFFGSGTQLSVL.